This T cell receptor (beta chain) comes out of a study of blood T cell repertoires in COVID-19. Here immunoSEQ multiplex PCR was the method, and the copy in TCRdb shows in-frame clones only, minus some. Among about 180,000 clones listed, 85% to 95% were seen once. The CDR3 sequence is 16 residues long. Germline loops: CDR1 MNHEY, CDR2 SVGEGT. The trim removed 6 bases at V and 4 bases at J, leaving 12 bases unmatched. The sequence derives from a man aged 45 to 65 with acute or convalescent COVID-19. The specimen sequenced was peripheral blood. The chain employs TRBV6-2 or TRBV6-3 and TRBJ1-5, with TRBD1 matching over 7 bases. The chain's CDR3 is CASSRAGTVANQPQHF. The CDR3 bases are TGTGCCAGCAGCCGAGCCGGGACAGTCGCTAATCAGCCCCAGCATTTT.